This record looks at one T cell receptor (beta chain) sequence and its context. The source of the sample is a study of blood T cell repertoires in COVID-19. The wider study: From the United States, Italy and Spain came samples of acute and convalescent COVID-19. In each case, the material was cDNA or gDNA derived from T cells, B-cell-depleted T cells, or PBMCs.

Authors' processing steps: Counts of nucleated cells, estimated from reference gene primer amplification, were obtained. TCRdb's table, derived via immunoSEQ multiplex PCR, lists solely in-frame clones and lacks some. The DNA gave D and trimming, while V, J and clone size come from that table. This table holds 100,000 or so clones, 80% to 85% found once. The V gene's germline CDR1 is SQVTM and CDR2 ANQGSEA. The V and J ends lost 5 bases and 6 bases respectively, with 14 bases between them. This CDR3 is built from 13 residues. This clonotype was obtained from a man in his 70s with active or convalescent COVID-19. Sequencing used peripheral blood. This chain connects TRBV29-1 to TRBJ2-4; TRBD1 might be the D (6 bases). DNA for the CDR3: TGCAGCGTTTCCAATGGACAGACAAACATTCAGTACTTC. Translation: CSVSNGQTNIQYF.